This T cell receptor beta chain was sequenced in a study of read filtering for tumor transcriptome and immune sequencing. In the study overall: DNase treatment preceded whole-transcriptome library preparation.

This library used roughly 400 ng RNA and molecular barcoded adaptors spanning alpha/delta and beta/gamma chains. In TCRdb, the reads were re-called with MiXCR into one record per CDR3 protein. The sample gives more than 55,000 distinct CDR3 sequences, approximately 19% of which show up once; approximately 11% is in the top ten. Broader study findings: In IR-seq, single-read clonotypes were roughly 80% of clonotypes but approximately 4% of reads. Without single-read clonotypes, shared clonotype proportions correlated more between IR-seq and RNA-seq. Even smaller IR-seq throughput identified most shared clonotypes.

This clonotype has a count of ten or more. Its antigen is not identified. Input material: a population of CD138-negative cells sorted from bone marrow. This clonotype was obtained from a donor aged 40 or over with multiple myeloma.

This chain's CDR3 is CASRVTDTQYF. Here the CDR3 DNA reads TGTGCCAGTAGAGTGACAGATACGCAGTATTTT. The rearrangement joins TRBV19 to TRBJ2-3, with unresolved D. Between the trimmed V and J ends, which lost 6 bases and 3 bases, there was a span of 4 bases. The germline V gene encodes CDR1 LNHDA and CDR2 SQIVND (reference sequence). This CDR3 is 11 amino acids long. The complete variable domain, with remaining parts taken from reference TRBV19 and TRBJ2-3, reads DGGITQSPKYLFRKEGQNVTLSCEQNLNHDAMYWYRQDPGQGLRLIYYSQIVNDFQKGDIAEGYSVSREKKESFPLTVTSAQKNPTAFYLCASRVTDTQYFGPGTRLTVL.